This T cell receptor (beta chain) is drawn from a study of cytomegalovirus exposure and HLA in healthy donors. Findings of the study overall: Several top significant clusters appeared, in a later analysis, to be linked to common viral pathogens. Fewer N-insertions than the approximately 610-donor mean were reportedly shown by an Asian-associated ancestry cluster in a later analysis.

The PCR ran on 60 Vbeta and 13 Jbeta primers. Sequencing used immunoSEQ multiplex PCR; TCRdb keeps in-frame clones, though not all of them. The sample lists approximately 160,000 clones, around four fifths occurring once. For this clone: Its specificity is unknown. Mismatch with germline at one junction end may stem from a read error.

The sequence was collected from a woman aged 25 to 39 in good health and CMV-seropositive. Sequencing was performed on PBMCs.

The CDR3: CASSEGRYSGANALTF. In DNA, the CDR3 is TGTGCCAGCAGTGAGGGAAGGTACTCTGGGGCCAACGCCCTGACTTTC. The rearrangement uses TRBV6-1 and TRBJ2-6; D might be TRBD1 (5 bases). The CDR3 has 16 amino acids. CDR1 and CDR2 (germline): MNHNS, SASEGT.